This TCR beta chain was sequenced in a study of blood T cell repertoires in COVID-19. Whole-study context: The study drew acute and convalescent COVID-19 samples from the United States, Italy and Spain. T cells, B-cell-depleted T cells, or PBMCs provided the cDNA or gDNA that served as material.

Membership in each cohort depended on participant-reported clinical history. Cohort 3 recovered donors had two negative PCRs, clearance, or symptom resolution. Clones were sequenced by immunoSEQ multiplex PCR, and TCRdb holds only the in-frame ones, with some missing. The sample lists around 300,000 clones, roughly 87% occurring once. CDR3 length: 13 amino acids. CDR1 and CDR2 (germline): SGDLS, YYNGEE. The ends were cut back, 6 bases at V and 2 bases at J, with 11 bases in the middle. The chain has TRBV9 and TRBJ2-5; tentatively, D is TRBD1 (5 bases). Sequencing was performed on PBMCs or T cells enriched from blood (not recorded which). This receptor was taken from a middle-aged woman who had recovered from COVID-19. The CDR3 is CASTRTPQETQYF. CDR3 bases: TGTGCCAGCACCCGGACACCTCAAGAGACCCAGTACTTC.